Each of the 4 T cell receptor beta chains below was sequenced from the same sample in a study of blood T cell repertoires in COVID-19. Clones were sequenced by immunoSEQ multiplex PCR, and TCRdb holds only the in-frame ones, with some missing. The table shows roughly 440,000 clones, with about 91% occurring only once. The sequenced material came from peripheral blood. These receptors came from a woman aged 45-60 years with COVID-19, enrolled during active disease.

The V and J genes are TRBV10-2 and TRBJ2-1, with 10 bases identical to TRBD2. Germline CDR1 is WSHSY and CDR2 is SAAADI. This CDR3 comprises 14 residues. After removal of 6 bases from V and 4 bases from J, the junction contained 3 bases not matched to a gene. The CDR3 DNA reads TGCGCCAGCAGGGTAGCGGGGGGATACAATGAGCAGTTCTTC. It is translated as CASRVAGGYNEQFF.

This clone was detected a few times. The chain employs TRBV5-1 and TRBJ2-5; TRBD2 agrees at 7 bases. The CDR3 totals 15 residues. The ends lost 0 bases at V and 5 bases at J; junction bases unmatched: 7. CDR1 and CDR2 from the germline V gene are SGHRS and YFSETQ. The CDR3 loop reads CASSLGQGSGETQYF. DNA for the CDR3: TGCGCCAGCAGCTTGGGGCAGGGTAGCGGGGAGACCCAGTACTTC.

This clone has more than one count but fewer than ten. The rearrangement joins TRBV15 to TRBJ2-7; 7 bases fit TRBD1. Germline assignment: CDR1 LNHNV and CDR2 YYDKDF (reference sequence). V trimming: 5 bases; J trimming: 5 bases; junction bases outside the gene matches: 9. The CDR3 loop spans 14 amino acids. For the CDR3, the DNA is TGTGCCACCAGCTGGTCCGGGACAGACCACGAGCAGTACTTC. The encoded protein is CATSWSGTDHEQYF.

The rearrangement joins TRBV19 to TRBJ1-2, with D possibly matching TRBD1 (6 bases). Germline V gene lookup returns CDR1 LNHDA and CDR2 SQIVND (reference sequence). The CDR3 consists of 18 residues. The V and J ends lost 6 bases and 0 bases respectively, with 23 bases between them. CDR3 DNA: TGTGCCAGTAGGATCCCCCCGGGGGGGCAAAGAGCTAACTATGGCTACACCTTC. Translation: CASRIPPGGQRANYGYTF.